These T cell receptor beta chains were read from a single sample in a study of human T cells and chemical hapten exposure. TCRdb called the RACE reads again in MiXCR, with one record for every CDR3 protein. This repertoire shows around 150,000 distinct CDR3 sequences, roughly 14% found once; its top ten account for approximately 1.5%. Specimen: whole blood, collected in connection with sensitization to the hapten diphenylcyclopropenone (DPC). These receptors were taken from a woman in her 30s with alopecia areata. Some clones in this sample may be carry-over from other donors' samples. Each CDR3 is given with its conserved first and last residue. The D gene is left open where the match is weak. Part of the rows lack a size; the others show once, few, many or a class for expanded clones.

V gene: TRBV19; clone size: few; J gene: TRBJ2-1; D gene: .; CDR3 protein: CASSPGGDYNEQFF; CDR3 DNA: TGTGCCAGTAGTCCGGGTGGGGACTACAATGAGCAGTTCTTC
V gene: TRBV6-2/TRBV6-3; clone size: .; J gene: TRBJ2-7; D gene: TRBD1; CDR3 protein: CASSLGTGGPSYEQYF; CDR3 DNA: TGTGCCAGCAGTTTAGGGACAGGGGGTCCCTCCTACGAGCAGTACTTC
V gene: TRBV5-1; clone size: .; J gene: TRBJ2-2; D gene: TRBD1; CDR3 protein: CASSTQGVDTGELFF; CDR3 DNA: TGCGCCAGCAGCACCCAGGGGGTTGACACCGGGGAGCTGTTTTTT
V gene: TRBV12-3/TRBV12-4; clone size: .; J gene: TRBJ2-7; D gene: .; CDR3 protein: CASSLAYSYEQYF; CDR3 DNA: TGTGCCAGCAGTTTAGCGTATAGCTACGAGCAGTACTTC
V gene: TRBV29-1; clone size: .; J gene: TRBJ2-1; D gene: .; CDR3 protein: CSVVERSLSYEQFF; CDR3 DNA: TGCAGCGTTGTTGAGCGATCCTTGAGCTATGAGCAGTTCTTC
V gene: TRBV7-2; clone size: few; J gene: TRBJ1-1; D gene: .; CDR3 protein: CASSRNFGAEAFF; CDR3 DNA: TGTGCCAGCAGCCGCAATTTTGGGGCTGAAGCTTTCTTT
V gene: TRBV11-2; clone size: many; J gene: TRBJ2-5; D gene: TRBD1; CDR3 protein: CASSLPPGQGGSGTQYF; CDR3 DNA: TGTGCCAGCAGCCTACCCCCGGGACAGGGGGGTTCCGGGACCCAGTACTTC
V gene: TRBV6-2/TRBV6-3; clone size: .; J gene: TRBJ2-2; D gene: .; CDR3 protein: CASSERATANTGELFF; CDR3 DNA: TGTGCCAGCAGCGAGAGAGCTACAGCGAACACCGGGGAGCTGTTTTTT
V gene: TRBV29-1; clone size: .; J gene: TRBJ2-3; D gene: TRBD2; CDR3 protein: CSVPAGVGPDTQYF; CDR3 DNA: TGCAGCGTTCCAGCGGGAGTGGGCCCAGATACGCAGTATTTT
V gene: TRBV7-9; clone size: many; J gene: TRBJ2-5; D gene: .; CDR3 protein: CASSSTSGETQYF; CDR3 DNA: TGTGCCAGCAGCTCTACGAGTGGCGAGACCCAGTACTTC
V gene: TRBV9; clone size: .; J gene: TRBJ1-6; D gene: .; CDR3 protein: CASSATYYNSPLHF; CDR3 DNA: TGTGCCAGCAGCGCAACATACTATAATTCACCCCTCCACTTT
V gene: TRBV27; clone size: many; J gene: TRBJ2-7; D gene: .; CDR3 protein: CASSLSHVLQGSYEQYF; CDR3 DNA: TGTGCCAGCAGTTTATCCCACGTCCTTCAGGGTTCCTACGAGCAGTACTTC
V gene: TRBV4-3; clone size: .; J gene: TRBJ1-3; D gene: .; CDR3 protein: CASSQEAGDLGNTIYF; CDR3 DNA: TGCGCCAGCAGCCAAGAAGCGGGAGATCTGGGAAACACCATATATTTT
V gene: TRBV4-2; clone size: .; J gene: TRBJ2-3; D gene: TRBD1; CDR3 protein: CASSPGQGQDTQYF; CDR3 DNA: TGTGCCAGCAGCCCAGGACAGGGTCAAGATACGCAGTATTTT
V gene: TRBV6-2/TRBV6-3; clone size: .; J gene: TRBJ2-1; D gene: .; CDR3 protein: CASSSWGIEDEQFF; CDR3 DNA: TGTGCCAGCAGTTCATGGGGGATCGAGGATGAGCAGTTCTTC
V gene: TRBV29-1; clone size: .; J gene: TRBJ2-5; D gene: .; CDR3 protein: CSASSASAETQYF; CDR3 DNA: TGCAGCGCTTCGAGCGCCTCTGCCGAGACCCAGTACTTC
V gene: TRBV20-1; clone size: few; J gene: TRBJ2-3; D gene: TRBD2; CDR3 protein: CSARDSGGATDTQYF; CDR3 DNA: TGCAGTGCTAGGGATAGCGGGGGGGCCACAGATACGCAGTATTTT
V gene: TRBV20-1; clone size: .; J gene: TRBJ1-1; D gene: .; CDR3 protein: CSAPDSVKGTEAFF; CDR3 DNA: TGCAGTGCCCCAGACTCAGTAAAAGGCACTGAAGCTTTCTTT
V gene: TRBV6-6; clone size: .; J gene: TRBJ1-2; D gene: TRBD1; CDR3 protein: CASSLAGGSGYTF; CDR3 DNA: TGTGCCAGCAGTTTAGCAGGGGGCTCAGGCTACACCTTC
V gene: TRBV7-8; clone size: .; J gene: TRBJ1-1; D gene: .; CDR3 protein: CASSPRDFLDTEAFF; CDR3 DNA: TGTGCCAGCAGCCCGCGGGACTTTTTGGACACTGAAGCTTTCTTT
V gene: TRBV12-3/TRBV12-4; clone size: many; J gene: TRBJ1-3; D gene: .; CDR3 protein: CASSLWGTGNTIYF; CDR3 DNA: TGTGCCAGCAGTTTATGGGGAACTGGAAACACCATATATTTT
V gene: TRBV6-5; clone size: few; J gene: TRBJ2-3; D gene: .; CDR3 protein: CASSYSKGPIVDTQYF; CDR3 DNA: TGTGCCAGCAGTTACTCGAAGGGCCCCATTGTGGATACGCAGTATTTT
V gene: TRBV7-2; clone size: once; J gene: TRBJ1-2; D gene: TRBD1; CDR3 protein: CASSSRQGANYGYTF; CDR3 DNA: TGTGCCAGCAGCTCCAGACAGGGGGCTAACTATGGCTACACCTTC
V gene: TRBV11-2; clone size: .; J gene: TRBJ2-7; D gene: .; CDR3 protein: CASSLTTGFSYEQYF; CDR3 DNA: TGTGCCAGCAGCTTGACGACAGGTTTCTCCTACGAGCAGTACTTC
V gene: TRBV12-3/TRBV12-4; clone size: few; J gene: TRBJ2-3; D gene: .; CDR3 protein: CATLRRTRGTDTQYF; CDR3 DNA: TGTGCCACCTTAAGGAGGACCCGAGGGACAGATACGCAGTATTTT
V gene: TRBV5-5; clone size: many; J gene: TRBJ1-5; D gene: .; CDR3 protein: CASSLAGRAGGNQPQHF; CDR3 DNA: TGTGCCAGCAGCCTGGCAGGCAGGGCTGGCGGCAATCAGCCCCAGCATTTT
V gene: TRBV10-3; clone size: .; J gene: TRBJ2-7; D gene: .; CDR3 protein: CAISDLGSGWQYF; CDR3 DNA: TGTGCCATCAGTGACCTGGGATCGGGGTGGCAGTACTTC
V gene: TRBV5-4; clone size: .; J gene: TRBJ2-3; D gene: TRBD2; CDR3 protein: CASSERGTRHTQYF; CDR3 DNA: TGTGCCAGCTCCGAAAGGGGGACTAGACATACGCAGTATTTT
V gene: TRBV27; clone size: .; J gene: TRBJ1-4; D gene: .; CDR3 protein: CASSLVGNEEKLFF; CDR3 DNA: TGTGCCAGCAGTTTAGTGGGAAACGAGGAAAAACTGTTTTTT
V gene: TRBV7-9; clone size: few; J gene: TRBJ1-1; D gene: TRBD1; CDR3 protein: CASSLDGGQGNEAFF; CDR3 DNA: TGTGCCAGCAGCTTAGACGGGGGACAGGGAAATGAAGCTTTCTTT
V gene: TRBV12-3/TRBV12-4; clone size: .; J gene: TRBJ1-4; D gene: .; CDR3 protein: CASSFDGDEKLFF; CDR3 DNA: TGTGCCAGCAGTTTTGACGGGGATGAAAAACTGTTTTTT
V gene: TRBV19; clone size: many; J gene: TRBJ1-5; D gene: TRBD1; CDR3 protein: CASSIKGQGAGQPQHF; CDR3 DNA: TGTGCCAGTAGTATTAAGGGACAGGGGGCGGGTCAGCCCCAGCATTTT
V gene: TRBV10-2; clone size: few; J gene: TRBJ1-1; D gene: .; CDR3 protein: CASSEHFGGTEAFF; CDR3 DNA: TGCGCCAGCAGTGAGCACTTTGGGGGGACTGAAGCTTTCTTT
V gene: TRBV19; clone size: many; J gene: TRBJ1-2; D gene: TRBD1; CDR3 protein: CAGGPGGANSYGYTF; CDR3 DNA: TGTGCCGGCGGTCCAGGGGGCGCGAACAGCTATGGCTACACCTTC
V gene: TRBV18; clone size: .; J gene: TRBJ2-2; D gene: TRBD1; CDR3 protein: CASSLLIGQGSTGELFF; CDR3 DNA: TGTGCCAGCTCCCTCCTAATTGGACAGGGATCCACCGGGGAGCTGTTTTTT
V gene: TRBV5-1; clone size: few; J gene: TRBJ1-1; D gene: TRBD1; CDR3 protein: CASSSGQAREAFF; CDR3 DNA: TGCGCCAGCAGCAGTGGACAGGCCCGTGAAGCTTTCTTT
V gene: TRBV7-9; clone size: .; J gene: TRBJ2-1; D gene: .; CDR3 protein: CASSPGGGHNEQFF; CDR3 DNA: TGTGCCAGCAGCCCAGGGGGAGGACACAATGAGCAGTTCTTC
V gene: TRBV12-3/TRBV12-4; clone size: many; J gene: TRBJ1-2; D gene: .; CDR3 protein: CASSWTASGYTF; CDR3 DNA: TGTGCCAGCAGTTGGACAGCTTCAGGCTACACCTTC
V gene: TRBV7-2; clone size: .; J gene: TRBJ1-1; D gene: .; CDR3 protein: CASSVMDTEAFF; CDR3 DNA: TGTGCCAGCAGTGTTATGGACACTGAAGCTTTCTTT
V gene: TRBV6-2/TRBV6-3; clone size: .; J gene: TRBJ2-1; D gene: TRBD2; CDR3 protein: CASSWAGGPYNEQFF; CDR3 DNA: TGTGCCAGCAGTTGGGCGGGGGGCCCTTACAATGAGCAGTTCTTC
V gene: TRBV30; clone size: .; J gene: TRBJ2-3; D gene: .; CDR3 protein: CAWSGIRDSSTDTQYF; CDR3 DNA: TGTGCCTGGAGTGGGATTAGGGACTCTAGCACAGATACGCAGTATTTT
V gene: TRBV19; clone size: few; J gene: TRBJ1-2; D gene: TRBD1; CDR3 protein: CASSIRGDRGNWLGYTF; CDR3 DNA: TGTGCCAGTAGTATTCGTGGAGACAGGGGGAATTGGCTTGGCTACACCTTC
V gene: TRBV5-1; clone size: few; J gene: TRBJ1-4; D gene: .; CDR3 protein: CASSPDTVANEKLFF; CDR3 DNA: TGCGCCAGCAGCCCCGACACCGTTGCTAATGAAAAACTGTTTTTT
V gene: TRBV18; clone size: .; J gene: TRBJ1-6; D gene: .; CDR3 protein: CASSPNQGTNNSPLHF; CDR3 DNA: TGTGCCAGCTCACCTAACCAGGGTACTAATAATTCACCCCTCCACTTT
V gene: TRBV19; clone size: few; J gene: TRBJ2-1; D gene: .; CDR3 protein: CASTTGVSYNEQFF; CDR3 DNA: TGTGCCAGTACGACGGGGGTGAGCTACAATGAGCAGTTCTTC
V gene: TRBV12-3/TRBV12-4; clone size: few; J gene: TRBJ2-1; D gene: TRBD2; CDR3 protein: CASSPWGLAGVREQFF; CDR3 DNA: TGTGCCAGCAGTCCGTGGGGACTAGCGGGAGTAAGGGAGCAGTTCTTC
V gene: TRBV19; clone size: few; J gene: TRBJ1-5; D gene: .; CDR3 protein: CASKRAGKRSNQPQHF; CDR3 DNA: TGTGCCAGTAAAAGGGCAGGGAAGAGGTCAAATCAGCCCCAGCATTTT
V gene: TRBV7-8; clone size: few; J gene: TRBJ2-7; D gene: TRBD2; CDR3 protein: CASSLIRAGGKVEQYF; CDR3 DNA: TGTGCCAGCAGCTTAATACGGGCGGGGGGGAAGGTCGAGCAGTACTTC
V gene: TRBV4-2; clone size: many; J gene: TRBJ1-2; D gene: TRBD1; CDR3 protein: CASSQGDRENYGYTF; CDR3 DNA: TGTGCCAGCAGCCAAGGGGACAGGGAGAACTATGGCTACACCTTC
V gene: TRBV7-2; clone size: .; J gene: TRBJ2-3; D gene: .; CDR3 protein: CASSFSSTDTQYF; CDR3 DNA: TGTGCCAGCAGCTTTTCTAGCACAGATACGCAGTATTTT
V gene: TRBV5-1; clone size: few; J gene: TRBJ2-1; D gene: .; CDR3 protein: CASSLSSGSSYNEQFF; CDR3 DNA: TGCGCCAGCAGCTTGTCGAGCGGAAGCTCCTACAATGAGCAGTTCTTC
V gene: TRBV4-1; clone size: .; J gene: TRBJ1-5; D gene: .; CDR3 protein: CASSVEVTNQPQHF; CDR3 DNA: TGCGCCAGCAGCGTTGAGGTGACCAATCAGCCCCAGCATTTT
V gene: TRBV2; clone size: .; J gene: TRBJ2-2; D gene: .; CDR3 protein: CASRMDRNTGELFF; CDR3 DNA: TGTGCCAGCAGAATGGACAGAAACACCGGGGAGCTGTTTTTT
V gene: TRBV5-4; clone size: many; J gene: TRBJ1-6; D gene: .; CDR3 protein: CASSTAPNSPLHF; CDR3 DNA: TGTGCCAGCAGCACCGCGCCAAATTCACCCCTCCACTTT
V gene: TRBV27; clone size: few; J gene: TRBJ1-5; D gene: TRBD1; CDR3 protein: CASSSQTGGAGNQPQHF; CDR3 DNA: TGTGCCAGCAGTTCGCAGACAGGGGGCGCGGGCAATCAGCCCCAGCATTTT
V gene: TRBV27; clone size: few; J gene: TRBJ1-5; D gene: TRBD1; CDR3 protein: CASRATGANNQPQHF; CDR3 DNA: TGTGCCAGCAGGGCTACAGGGGCAAACAATCAGCCCCAGCATTTT
V gene: TRBV10-2; clone size: few; J gene: TRBJ2-3; D gene: TRBD2; CDR3 protein: CASRDPAGGEDTQYF; CDR3 DNA: TGCGCCAGCAGAGACCCCGCGGGAGGGGAAGATACGCAGTATTTT
V gene: TRBV28; clone size: many; J gene: TRBJ1-2; D gene: .; CDR3 protein: CASSLRGIRLGYTF; CDR3 DNA: TGTGCCAGCAGTTTGAGGGGGATACGGCTTGGCTACACCTTC
V gene: TRBV12-3/TRBV12-4; clone size: many; J gene: TRBJ1-4; D gene: .; CDR3 protein: CASSLYGNEKLFF; CDR3 DNA: TGTGCCAGCAGTTTATACGGGAATGAAAAACTGTTTTTT
V gene: TRBV4-2; clone size: .; J gene: TRBJ2-7; D gene: TRBD1; CDR3 protein: CASSPVWTGNEQYF; CDR3 DNA: TGTGCCAGCAGCCCGGTCTGGACAGGGAACGAGCAGTACTTC